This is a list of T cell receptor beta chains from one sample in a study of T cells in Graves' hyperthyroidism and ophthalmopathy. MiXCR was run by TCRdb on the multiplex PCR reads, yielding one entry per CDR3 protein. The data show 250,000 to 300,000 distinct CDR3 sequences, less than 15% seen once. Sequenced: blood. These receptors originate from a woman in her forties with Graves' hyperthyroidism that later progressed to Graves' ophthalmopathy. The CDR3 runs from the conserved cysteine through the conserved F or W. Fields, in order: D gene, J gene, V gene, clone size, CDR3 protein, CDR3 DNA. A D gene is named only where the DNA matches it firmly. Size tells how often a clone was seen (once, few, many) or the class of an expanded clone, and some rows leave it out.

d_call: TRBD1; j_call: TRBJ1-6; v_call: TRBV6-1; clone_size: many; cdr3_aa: CASRIGTENSPLHF; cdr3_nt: TGTGCCAGCAGGATTGGGACAGAGAATTCACCCCTCCACTTT
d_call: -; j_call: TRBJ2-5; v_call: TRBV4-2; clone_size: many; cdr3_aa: CASSQELKETQYF; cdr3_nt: TGTGCCAGCAGCCAAGAACTGAAAGAGACCCAGTACTTC
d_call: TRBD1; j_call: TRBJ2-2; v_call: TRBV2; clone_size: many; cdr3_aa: CASSATGLNTGELFF; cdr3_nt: TGTGCCAGCAGCGCGACAGGGCTTAACACCGGGGAGCTGTTTTTT
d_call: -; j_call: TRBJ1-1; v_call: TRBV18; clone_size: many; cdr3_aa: CASLNGMNTEAFF; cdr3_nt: TGTGCCAGCCTAAACGGAATGAACACTGAAGCTTTCTTT
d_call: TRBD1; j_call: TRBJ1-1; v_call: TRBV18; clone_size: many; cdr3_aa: CASFSGTGGGTEAFF; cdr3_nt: TGTGCCAGCTTCTCCGGGACAGGGGGAGGCACTGAAGCTTTCTTT
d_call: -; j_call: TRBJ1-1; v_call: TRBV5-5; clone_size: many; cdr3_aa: CASSLVTNMNTEAFF; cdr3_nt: TGTGCCAGCAGCTTGGTGACAAACATGAACACTGAAGCTTTCTTT
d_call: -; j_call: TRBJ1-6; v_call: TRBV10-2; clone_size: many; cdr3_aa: CASSGRGEGNSPLHF; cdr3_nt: TGCGCCAGCAGCGGCCGGGGAGAGGGGAATTCACCCCTCCACTTT
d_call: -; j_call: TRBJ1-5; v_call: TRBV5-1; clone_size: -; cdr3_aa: CASSLDGDSNQPQHF; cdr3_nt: TGCGCCAGCAGCTTGGACGGCGATAGCAATCAGCCCCAGCATTTT
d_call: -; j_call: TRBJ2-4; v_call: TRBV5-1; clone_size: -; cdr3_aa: CASSLSGVEAIQYF; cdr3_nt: TGCGCCAGCAGCTTGAGCGGAGTAGAGGCCATTCAGTACTTC
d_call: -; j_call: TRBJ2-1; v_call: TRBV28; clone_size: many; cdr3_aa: CASQLGDYNEQFF; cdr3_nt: TGTGCCAGTCAATTGGGGGATTACAATGAGCAGTTCTTC
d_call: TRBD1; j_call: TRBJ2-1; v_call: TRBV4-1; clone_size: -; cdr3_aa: CASSQAPLKDHPGGQGANEQFF; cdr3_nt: TGCGCCAGCAGCCAAGCACCCCTGAAAGATCACCCTGGCGGACAGGGGGCCAATGAGCAGTTCTTC
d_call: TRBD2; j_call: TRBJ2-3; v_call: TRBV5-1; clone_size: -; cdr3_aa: CANSLGGTIENTQYF; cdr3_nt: TGCGCCAACAGCTTGGGGGGGACTATCGAGAATACGCAGTATTTT
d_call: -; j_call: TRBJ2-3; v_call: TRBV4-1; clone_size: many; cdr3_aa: CASSQEGAVRSTDTQYF; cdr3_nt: TGCGCCAGCAGCCAAGAAGGGGCGGTACGCAGCACAGATACGCAGTATTTT
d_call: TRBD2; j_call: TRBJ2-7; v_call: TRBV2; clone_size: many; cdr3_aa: CASAGSGGEQYF; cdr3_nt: TGTGCCAGCGCTGGTTCGGGGGGCGAGCAGTACTTC
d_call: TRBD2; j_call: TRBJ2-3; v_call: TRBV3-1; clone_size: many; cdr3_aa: CASSQLGLAGVTDTQYF; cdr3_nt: TGTGCCAGCAGCCAACTGGGACTAGCGGGAGTGACAGATACGCAGTATTTT
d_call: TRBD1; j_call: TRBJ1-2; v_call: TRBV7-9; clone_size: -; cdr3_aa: CASSFLGGADGYTF; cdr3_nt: TGTGCCAGCAGCTTTCTAGGGGGCGCGGATGGCTACACCTTC
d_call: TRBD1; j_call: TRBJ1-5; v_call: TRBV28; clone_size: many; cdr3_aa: CASTPEGAQPQHF; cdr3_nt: TGTGCCAGCACCCCCGAGGGGGCTCAGCCCCAGCATTTT
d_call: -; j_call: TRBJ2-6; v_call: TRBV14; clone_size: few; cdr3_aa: CASSQLSLGPISGANVLTF; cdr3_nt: TGTGCCAGCAGCCAATTATCTTTGGGACCGATATCTGGGGCCAACGTCCTGACTTTC
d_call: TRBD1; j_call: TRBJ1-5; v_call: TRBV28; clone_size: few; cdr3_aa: CASSLSPGTGGLWQPQHF; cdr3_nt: TGTGCCAGCAGTTTATCACCCGGGACAGGGGGCTTGTGGCAGCCCCAGCATTTT
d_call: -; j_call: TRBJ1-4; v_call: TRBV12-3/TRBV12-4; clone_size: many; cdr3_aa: CASKPGLGEKLFF; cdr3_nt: TGTGCCAGTAAACCAGGGCTTGGTGAAAAACTGTTTTTT
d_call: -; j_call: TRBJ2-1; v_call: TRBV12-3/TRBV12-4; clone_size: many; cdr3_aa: CASSKQGGHEQFF; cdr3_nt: TGTGCCAGCAGTAAACAGGGAGGCCATGAGCAGTTCTTC
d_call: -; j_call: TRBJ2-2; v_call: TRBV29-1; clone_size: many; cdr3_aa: CSVVPGTNTGELFF; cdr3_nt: TGCAGCGTTGTTCCCGGGACGAACACCGGGGAGCTGTTTTTT
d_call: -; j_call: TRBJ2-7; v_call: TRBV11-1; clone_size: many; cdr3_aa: CASSFTDGALREQYF; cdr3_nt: TGTGCCAGCAGCTTTACCGATGGTGCCCTGCGCGAGCAGTACTTC
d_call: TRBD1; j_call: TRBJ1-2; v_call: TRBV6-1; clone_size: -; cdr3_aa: CAEPGQGKFDYGYTF; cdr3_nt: TGTGCCGAGCCGGGACAGGGGAAGTTCGACTATGGCTACACCTTC
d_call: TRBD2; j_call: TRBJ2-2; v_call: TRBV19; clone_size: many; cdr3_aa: CASSTPGLAGNTGELFF; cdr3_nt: TGTGCCAGTAGTACACCGGGACTAGCGGGGAACACCGGGGAGCTGTTTTTT
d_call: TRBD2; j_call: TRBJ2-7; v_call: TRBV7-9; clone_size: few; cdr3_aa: CASSSYTSGSEEQYF; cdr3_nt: TGTGCCAGCAGCTCGTACACTAGCGGGAGTGAGGAGCAGTACTTC
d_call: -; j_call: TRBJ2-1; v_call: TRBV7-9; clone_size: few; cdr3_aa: CASSLGLLGPHNEQFF; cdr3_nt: TGTGCCAGCAGCTTAGGTTTGTTAGGCCCCCACAATGAGCAGTTCTTC
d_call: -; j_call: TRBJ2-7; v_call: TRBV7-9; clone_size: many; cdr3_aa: CASSWQGRSYEQYF; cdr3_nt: TGTGCCAGCAGCTGGCAGGGCCGCTCCTACGAGCAGTACTTC
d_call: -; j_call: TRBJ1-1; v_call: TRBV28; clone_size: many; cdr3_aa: CASRTSLGDTEAFF; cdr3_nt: TGTGCCAGCAGAACGTCCCTGGGAGACACTGAAGCTTTCTTT
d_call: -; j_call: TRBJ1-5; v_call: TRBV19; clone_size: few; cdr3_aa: CASSISTGWGNQPQHF; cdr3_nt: TGTGCCAGTAGTATTTCAACAGGGTGGGGCAATCAGCCCCAGCATTTT
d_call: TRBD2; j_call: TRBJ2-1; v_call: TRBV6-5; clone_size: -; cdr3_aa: CASSYRSVLAGPSYNEQFF; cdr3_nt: TGTGCCAGCAGTTACCGGTCGGTACTAGCGGGACCCTCCTACAATGAGCAGTTCTTC
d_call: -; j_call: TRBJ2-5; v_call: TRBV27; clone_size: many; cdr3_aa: CASSFQQNNLDLYF; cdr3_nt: TGTGCCAGCAGTTTCCAACAAAACAACTTAGATCTGTACTTC
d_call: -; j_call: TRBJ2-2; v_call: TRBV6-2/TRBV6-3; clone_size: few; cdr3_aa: CASSYWGRSAGELFF; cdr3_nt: TGTGCCAGCAGTTACTGGGGGCGGTCGGCCGGGGAGCTGTTTTTT
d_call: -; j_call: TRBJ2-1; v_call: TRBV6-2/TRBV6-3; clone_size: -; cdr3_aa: CASSYYAYNEQFF; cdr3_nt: TGTGCCAGCAGTTACTATGCCTACAATGAGCAGTTCTTC
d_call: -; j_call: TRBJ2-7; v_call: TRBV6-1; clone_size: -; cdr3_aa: CASRRGDRAYEQYF; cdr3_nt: TGTGCCAGCAGGAGGGGGGACAGAGCCTACGAGCAGTACTTC
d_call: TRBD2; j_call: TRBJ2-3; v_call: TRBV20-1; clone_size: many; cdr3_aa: CSARLAGSTDTQYF; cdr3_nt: TGCAGTGCCAGACTAGCGGGATCCACAGATACGCAGTATTTT
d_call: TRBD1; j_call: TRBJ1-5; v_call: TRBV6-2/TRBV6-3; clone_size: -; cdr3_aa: CASSPGPRDRGFYSNQPQHF; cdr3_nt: TGTGCCAGCAGCCCCGGGCCTCGGGACAGGGGTTTTTATAGCAATCAGCCCCAGCATTTT
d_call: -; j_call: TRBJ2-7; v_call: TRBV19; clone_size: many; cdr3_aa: CASSIRGDSYEQYF; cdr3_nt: TGTGCCAGTAGTATAAGAGGGGATTCCTACGAGCAGTACTTC
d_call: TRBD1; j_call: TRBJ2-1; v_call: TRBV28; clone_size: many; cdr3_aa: CASSLDRGSYNEQFF; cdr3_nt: TGTGCCAGCAGTTTAGACAGGGGCTCCTACAATGAGCAGTTCTTC
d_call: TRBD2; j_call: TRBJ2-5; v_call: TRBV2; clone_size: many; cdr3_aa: CASSGALWEGSQETQYF; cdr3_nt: TGTGCCAGCAGCGGGGCTTTGTGGGAGGGTTCCCAAGAGACCCAGTACTTC